A single sample gave rise to the 13 T cell receptor beta chains below, sequenced in a study of molecular identifiers for immune sequencing clone quantification. TCRdb processed the PCR reads anew with MiXCR; each CDR3 protein has one entry. Among 79,000 or so distinct CDR3 sequences listed, 20% to 30% were seen once. The specimen sequenced was naive CD8+ T cells from blood, with Jurkat cell RNA spiked in. Noted subset: FACS-sorted CD8+CD4-CCR7+CD45RA+ naive T cells. These receptors all stem from a human donor in good health. Some libraries in this study had Jurkat cell RNA spiked in.

V usage is TRBV18 and J usage is TRBJ2-7; no firm D call. V was cut by 5 bases and J by 4 bases, with 6 bases left in between. The CDR3 is made up of 11 amino acids. CDR1 KGHSH and CDR2 LQKENI come from the germline V gene. For the CDR3, the DNA is TGTGCCAGCTCATCGCCGTACGAGCAGTACTTC. Encoded protein: CASSSPYEQYF.

There are many counts of this clonotype. The CDR3 DNA is TGTGCCAGCAGTTATCAGGGAAACACCGGGGAGCTGTTTTTT. It codes for CASSYQGNTGELFF. The rearrangement links TRBV6-5 to TRBJ2-2; tentative D call: TRBD1 (5 bases). Trimming shortened V by 3 bases and J by 2 bases, and 7 bases separated the two germline ends. From germline, CDR1 is MNHEY and CDR2 SVGAGI. This CDR3 contains 14 residues.

Remarks on this clonotype: An end of the junction differs from the germline gene, which may be a read error. The J gene is TRBJ1-4, the V gene TRBV6-5, with TRBD1 matching over 7 bases. Germline CDR1 is MNHEY and CDR2 is SVGAGI. The CDR3 contains 14 residues. The CDR3 DNA reads as TGTACCAGCAGCGGACAGGAGTTTCAAAAAAAACTATTTTTT. Protein sequence: CTSSGQEFQKKLFF.

Remarks on this clonotype: A read error may produce the germline difference seen at one junction end. V is TRBV6-2 or TRBV6-3 and J is TRBJ2-7, with D possibly being TRBD1 (5 bases). Per the germline V gene, CDR1 is MNHEY and CDR2 is SVGEGT. This CDR3 has 14 amino acids. The CDR3 loop is CVSNWGASSYEQYF. The CDR3 bases are TGTGTCAGCAATTGGGGCGCAAGCTCCTACGAGCAGTACTTC.

The genes are TRBV4-3 and TRBJ1-2, with D perhaps TRBD1 (6 bases). Germline V gene sequence: CDR1 LGHNA, CDR2 YSLEER. This CDR3 spans 14 amino acids. The V end was cut by 0 bases, the J end by 7 bases, with 12 bases between. This CDR3 is CASSQDRGGSGYTF. CDR3 sequence (DNA): TGCGCCAGCAGCCAAGACAGGGGCGGCAGTGGCTACACCTTC.

This clonotype was seen a handful of times. This chain uses TRBV20-1 with TRBJ2-7; TRBD1 aligns across 7 bases. Germline-derived CDR1 and CDR2 are DFQATT and SNEGSKA (reference sequence). The V and J ends lost 5 bases and 0 bases, in that order; junction bases with no gene match: 4. This CDR3 is built from 13 residues. CDR3 sequence (DNA): TGCAGTGCTGGTGACAGGGCCTCCTACGAGCAGTACTTC. Translated, it gives CSAGDRASYEQYF.

At least ten counts were recorded for this clonotype. V and J are TRBV29-1 and TRBJ2-7; 10 bases match TRBD1. CDR1 is SQVTM and CDR2 is ANQGSEA in the germline V gene. Losses at the gene ends were 7 bases for V and 2 bases for J; bases not matched to a gene: 5. The CDR3 loop spans 13 amino acids. The CDR3 coding sequence is TGCAGCGCGTGGGGGACAGGGGCCTACGAGCAGTACTTC. Encoded protein: CSAWGTGAYEQYF.

This clonotype was counted at least ten times. The chain uses TRBV15 and TRBJ2-3; 9 nucleotides agree with TRBD2. With V trimmed by 0 bases and J by 1 base, 5 bases remained unmatched. The CDR3 covers 17 residues. The germline CDR1 and CDR2 sequences are LNHNV and YYDKDF (reference sequence). The DNA for the CDR3 is TGTGCCACCAGCAGAGATAAGCGGGAGGCTCGCACAGATACGCAGTATTTT. This translates into CATSRDKREARTDTQYF.

Ten or more counts support this clonotype. This sequence joins TRBV28 and TRBJ2-3; 7 bases agree with TRBD1. The CDR3 length is 15 residues. V lost 5 bases, J lost 4 bases, and 9 bases stayed unmatched. Germline V CDR1 and CDR2: MDHEN, SYDVKM. The CDR3 DNA follows: TGTGCCAGCAGTCCTAGGGACAGTCATGCAGATACGCAGTATTTT. It is translated as CASSPRDSHADTQYF.

The CDR3 region has the DNA TGTGCCAGCAGCCGAGCAGGGGACAACACCGGGGAGCTGTTTTTT. This codes for CASSRAGDNTGELFF. The chain joins TRBV13 to TRBJ2-2; D perhaps matches TRBD1 (6 bases). The germline V gene encodes CDR1 PRHDT and CDR2 FYEKMQ (reference sequence). The CDR3 sequence is 15 residues long. V lost 5 bases, J lost 2 bases, and 12 bases lay in between. Complete variable domain (other parts from reference TRBV13 and TRBJ2-2): AAGVIQSPRHLIKEKRETATLKCYPIPRHDTVYWYQQGPGQDPQFLISFYEKMQSDKGSIPDRFSAQQFSDYHSELNMSSLELGDSALYFCASSRAGDNTGELFFGEGSRLTVL.

This clonotype was found a few times. The chain combines TRBV13 with TRBJ2-7, with D possibly being TRBD1 (6 bases). Trimming shortened V by 5 bases and J by 0 bases, and 11 bases separated the two germline ends. The V gene's germline CDR1 is PRHDT and CDR2 FYEKMQ (reference sequence). The CDR3 extends over 14 amino acids. The CDR3 DNA sequence: TGTGCCAGCAGCCATGAGGACAGCTCCTACGAGCAGTACTTC. It translates to CASSHEDSSYEQYF.

This clonotype was found many times. The chain uses TRBV15 and TRBJ2-2; D might be TRBD1 (5 bases). Germline CDR1 LNHNV, CDR2 YYDKDF (reference sequence). Between the trimmed V and J ends, which lost 6 bases and 1 base, there was a span of 9 bases. The CDR3 covers 14 residues. DNA of the CDR3: TGTGCCACCAGTCACAGGTGGAACACCGGGGAGCTGTTTTTT. Protein product: CATSHRWNTGELFF.

In this sample, this clonotype turned up many times. V is TRBV6-8 and J is TRBJ2-4; 13 bases agree with TRBD2. The CDR3 is 15 residues long. CDR1 is MNHGY, CDR2 SAAAGT, per germline. After removal of 6 bases from V and 7 bases from J, the junction contained 6 bases not matched to a gene. The CDR3 DNA sequence: TGTGCCAGCAGGGCCGGACTAGCGGGAGAGAACATTCAGTACTTC. It yields the protein CASRAGLAGENIQYF.